The rows below give T cell receptor beta chains drawn from one sample of a study of blood T cells in healthy people across ages. TCRdb recomputed calls from the 5' RACE reads with MiXCR, one row per CDR3 protein. The data hold over a million distinct CDR3 sequences, with roughly 45% observed a single time. Sequencing was performed on blood. The source is an older woman in good health. Each CDR3 is given with its conserved first and last residue.

v_gene	j_gene	CDR3aa
TRBV9	.	CASGTESEQYF
TRBV7-2	TRBJ1-1	CASSLDGGSNTEAFF
TRBV5-1	TRBJ2-1	CASREEGREGHWHEQFF
TRBV9	TRBJ2-3	CASSAGLAESTDTQYF
TRBV30	TRBJ2-1	CAWSVQGGPQFF
TRBV7-2	TRBJ2-4	CASSIERTRGNIQYF
TRBV11-2	TRBJ2-1	CASSLSTLYNEQFF
TRBV13	TRBJ2-6	CASSSGPSTGANVLTF
TRBV10-3	TRBJ1-1	CAISDMSANTEAFF
TRBV6-5	TRBJ1-1	CASSKTGGISTEAFF
TRBV15	TRBJ2-7	CATLGISGSHYEQYF
TRBV27	TRBJ2-7	CASSSGQNEQYF
TRBV20-1	.	CSIDRGIEQYF
TRBV28	TRBJ2-7	CASSVRPGRSEQYF
TRBV7-8	TRBJ2-1	CASSLSGKGNEQFF
TRBV30	TRBJ2-5	CAWGLGRAQETQYF
TRBV4-2	TRBJ2-1	CASSHVSGSYNEQFF
TRBV20-1	TRBJ2-1	CSAPRLLSNEQFF
TRBV7-2	TRBJ1-4	CASSAYAGTNEKLFF
TRBV7-9	TRBJ1-2	CASSSLGLYGYTF
TRBV3-1	TRBJ2-3	CASSPRGFTDTQYF
TRBV29-1	TRBJ2-5	CSVAPLAGVGEQYF
TRBV10-3	TRBJ2-2	CAPRPLTSGTTGELFF
TRBV5-1	TRBJ2-1	CASSLAGGLSYNEQFF
TRBV7-9	.	CASSSRLGVFRYNEQYF
TRBV29-1	TRBJ2-1	CGVASGREQFF
TRBV3-1	TRBJ2-7	CASSQGGEAYYEQYF
TRBV4-2	TRBJ2-5	CASSPTTQQETQYF
TRBV11-2	TRBJ2-7	CASSSLGGRRMYF
TRBV20-1	TRBJ2-5	CSAREQVAPSQETQYF
TRBV4-1	TRBJ2-1	CASRGSGNYNEQFF
TRBV5-6	TRBJ2-1	CASSSLTTYNEQFF
TRBV12-3/TRBV12-4	.	CASTRGRAAYEQYF
TRBV7-2	TRBJ1-5	CASSSRQSGQPQHF
TRBV9	TRBJ2-3	CASSPPAPSDTQYF
TRBV18	TRBJ2-1	CASSPPGDSYNEQFF
TRBV13	TRBJ1-1	CASSPAVQSGAFF
TRBV12-3/TRBV12-4	TRBJ1-5	CASSQSGASNQPQHF
TRBV29-1	TRBJ2-7	CSVGWEGASEQYF
TRBV7-9	TRBJ1-1	CASSRTGLSTEAFF
TRBV5-5	TRBJ2-3	CASSRRDIFRLAGGDTQYF
TRBV5-1	TRBJ2-3	CASSRRLAGTTDTQYF
TRBV6-2/TRBV6-3	TRBJ2-1	CASSYSKGGNEQFF
TRBV9	TRBJ2-7	CASSPVLAGVPYEQYF
TRBV14	TRBJ2-5	CASSLHMDRDQETQYF
TRBV7-9	TRBJ1-4	CASSLLVTGFREKLFF
TRBV29-1	TRBJ2-1	CSAHRGQGGNEQFF
TRBV2	TRBJ2-1	CASSVETSPGSEQFF
TRBV20-1	TRBJ1-5	CSARQQGEVGQPQHF
TRBV27	TRBJ2-7	CASSSTTGGVTHSYEQYF
TRBV28	TRBJ2-7	CASNPSWPYEQYF
TRBV4-1	TRBJ2-3	CASSQEWTSGSTDTQYF
TRBV11-2	TRBJ2-5	CASSLVVRAWEQYF
TRBV25-1	TRBJ2-5	CASSEYMMGTKGGTQYF
TRBV20-1	TRBJ2-7	CSDPAIRGGVSYEQYF
TRBV9	TRBJ2-7	CASSVRDGTYEQYF
TRBV29-1	TRBJ2-5	CSVAVTSGRGETQYF
TRBV2	TRBJ2-5	CASTRTEGETQYF
TRBV6-5	TRBJ1-2	CASRFRGRGGYTF